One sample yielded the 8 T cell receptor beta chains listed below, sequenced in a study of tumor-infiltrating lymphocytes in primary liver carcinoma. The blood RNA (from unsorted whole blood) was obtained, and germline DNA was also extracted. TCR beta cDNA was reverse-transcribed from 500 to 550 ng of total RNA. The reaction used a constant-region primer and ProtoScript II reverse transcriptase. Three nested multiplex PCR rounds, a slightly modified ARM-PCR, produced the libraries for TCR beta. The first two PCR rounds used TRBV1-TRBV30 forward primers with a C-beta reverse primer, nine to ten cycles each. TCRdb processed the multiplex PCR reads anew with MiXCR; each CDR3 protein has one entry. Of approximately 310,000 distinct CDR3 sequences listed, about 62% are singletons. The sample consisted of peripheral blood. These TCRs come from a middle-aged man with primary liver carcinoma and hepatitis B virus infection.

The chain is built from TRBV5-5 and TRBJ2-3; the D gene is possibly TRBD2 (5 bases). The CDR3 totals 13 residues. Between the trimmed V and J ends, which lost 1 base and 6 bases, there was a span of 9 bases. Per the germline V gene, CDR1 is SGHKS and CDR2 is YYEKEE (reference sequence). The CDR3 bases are TGTGCCAGCAGCTTGAGTGCGGGCGATACGCAGTATTTT. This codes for CASSLSAGDTQYF.

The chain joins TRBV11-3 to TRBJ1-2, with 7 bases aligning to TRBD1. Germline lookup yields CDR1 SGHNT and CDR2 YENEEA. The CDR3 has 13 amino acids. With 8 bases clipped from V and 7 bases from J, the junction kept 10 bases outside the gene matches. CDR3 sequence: CASETGLICGYTF. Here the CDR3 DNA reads TGTGCCAGCGAGACAGGGCTTATCTGTGGCTACACCTTC.

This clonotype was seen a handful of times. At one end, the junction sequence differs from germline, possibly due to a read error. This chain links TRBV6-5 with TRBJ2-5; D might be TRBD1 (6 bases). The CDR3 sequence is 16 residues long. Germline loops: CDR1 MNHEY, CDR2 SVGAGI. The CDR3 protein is CASSSPRSGGQEIQYF. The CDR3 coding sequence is TGTGCCAGCAGTTCCCCCCGTTCTGGGGGCCAGGAGATCCAGTACTTC.

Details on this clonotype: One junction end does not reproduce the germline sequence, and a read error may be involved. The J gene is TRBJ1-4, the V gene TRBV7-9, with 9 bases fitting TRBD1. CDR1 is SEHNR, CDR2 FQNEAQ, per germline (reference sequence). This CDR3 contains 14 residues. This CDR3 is CGSRGGQGNEKLFF. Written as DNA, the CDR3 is TGTGGCAGCAGGGGTGGACAGGGGAATGAAAAACTGTTTTTT.

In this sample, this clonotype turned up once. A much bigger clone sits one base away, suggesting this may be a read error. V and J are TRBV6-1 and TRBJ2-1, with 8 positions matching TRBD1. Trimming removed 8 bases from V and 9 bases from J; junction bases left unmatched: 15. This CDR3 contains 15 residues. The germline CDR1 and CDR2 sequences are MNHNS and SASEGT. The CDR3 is CASGLSGTGSGEQFF. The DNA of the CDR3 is TGTGCCAGCGGTTTGTCCGGGACAGGTAGTGGTGAGCAGTTCTTC.

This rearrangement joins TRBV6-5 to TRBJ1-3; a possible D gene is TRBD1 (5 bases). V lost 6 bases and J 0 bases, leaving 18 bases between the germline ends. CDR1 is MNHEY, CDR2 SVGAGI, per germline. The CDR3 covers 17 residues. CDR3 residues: CASRKGRQVLSGNTIYF. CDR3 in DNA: TGTGCCAGCAGGAAGGGACGGCAGGTTCTCTCTGGAAACACCATATATTTT.

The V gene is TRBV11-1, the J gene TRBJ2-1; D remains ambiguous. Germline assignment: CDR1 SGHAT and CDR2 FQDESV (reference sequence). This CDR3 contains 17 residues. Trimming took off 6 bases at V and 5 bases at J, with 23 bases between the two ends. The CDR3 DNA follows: TGTGCCAGCAGTCCTGTCGGTAGTGCCAATAATAACAATGAGCAGTTCTTC. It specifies CASSPVGSANNNNEQFF.

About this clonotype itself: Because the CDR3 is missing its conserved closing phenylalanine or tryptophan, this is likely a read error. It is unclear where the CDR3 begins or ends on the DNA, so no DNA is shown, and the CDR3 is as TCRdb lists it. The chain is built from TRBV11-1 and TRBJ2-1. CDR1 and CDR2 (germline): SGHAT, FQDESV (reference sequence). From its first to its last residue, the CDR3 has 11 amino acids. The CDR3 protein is CASSPLHEKFY.